This TCR beta chain was obtained from a study of T cell responses to AZD1222 COVID-19 vaccine. Profiled with immunoSEQ multiplex PCR; TCRdb holds only in-frame clones, not every one. In the table there are some 130,000 clones, roughly 89% of which are singletons. Study findings and constraints: Once two AZD1222 doses were given, Spike-specific TCR breadth and depth went up. A mostly white British donor set with more females was recruited, and clonal diversity was possibly underestimated.

Points on this clone: Its antigen is not known.

CDR3 length: 16 amino acids. The V segment lost 0 bases and the J segment 1 base; nucleotides outside the gene matches: 4. CDR1 SGHRS and CDR2 YFSETQ come from the germline V gene. V gene TRBV5-1 combines with J gene TRBJ2-3; 8 bases map to TRBD2. The receptor comes from an adult in good health. Specimen: peripheral blood, collected on day 0 of AZD1222 vaccination. The CDR3 sequence: CASSLAGGPGTDTQYF. The CDR3 nucleotides are TGCGCCAGCAGCTTGGCGGGGGGGCCCGGCACAGATACGCAGTATTTT.